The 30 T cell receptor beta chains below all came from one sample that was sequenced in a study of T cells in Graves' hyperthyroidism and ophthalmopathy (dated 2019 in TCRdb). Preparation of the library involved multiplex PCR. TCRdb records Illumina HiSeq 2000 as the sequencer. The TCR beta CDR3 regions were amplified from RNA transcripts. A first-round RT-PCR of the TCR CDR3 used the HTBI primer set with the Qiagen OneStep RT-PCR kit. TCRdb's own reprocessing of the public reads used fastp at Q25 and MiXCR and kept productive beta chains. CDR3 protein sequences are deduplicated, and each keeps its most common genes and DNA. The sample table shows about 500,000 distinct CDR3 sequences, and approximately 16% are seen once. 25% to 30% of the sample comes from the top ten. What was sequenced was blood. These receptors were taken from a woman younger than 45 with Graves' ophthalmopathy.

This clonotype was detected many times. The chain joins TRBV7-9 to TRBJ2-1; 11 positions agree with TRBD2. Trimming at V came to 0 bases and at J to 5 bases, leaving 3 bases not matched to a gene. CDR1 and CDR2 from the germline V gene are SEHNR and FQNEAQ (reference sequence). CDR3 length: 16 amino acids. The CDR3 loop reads CASSLAGTSGNNEQFF. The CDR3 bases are TGTGCCAGCAGCTTAGCCGGGACTAGCGGCAACAATGAGCAGTTCTTC.

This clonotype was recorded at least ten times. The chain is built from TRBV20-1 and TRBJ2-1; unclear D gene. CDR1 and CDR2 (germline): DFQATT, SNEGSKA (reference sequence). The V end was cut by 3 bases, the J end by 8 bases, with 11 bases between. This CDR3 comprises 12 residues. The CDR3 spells CSARKALDEQFF. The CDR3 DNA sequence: TGCAGTGCTAGGAAAGCGCTCGATGAGCAGTTCTTC.

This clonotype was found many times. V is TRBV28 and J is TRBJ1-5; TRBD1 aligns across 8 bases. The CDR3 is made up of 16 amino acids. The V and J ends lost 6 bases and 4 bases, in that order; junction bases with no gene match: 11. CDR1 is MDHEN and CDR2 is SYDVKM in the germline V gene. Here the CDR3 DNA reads TGTGCCAGCAGCGATCCCCAGGGGGCCCGTAATCAGCCCCAGCATTTT. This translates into CASSDPQGARNQPQHF.

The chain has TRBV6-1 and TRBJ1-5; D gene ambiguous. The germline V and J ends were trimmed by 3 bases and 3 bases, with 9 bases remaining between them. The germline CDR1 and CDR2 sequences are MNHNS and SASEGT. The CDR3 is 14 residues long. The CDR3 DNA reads TGTGCCAGCAGTGATTTGAAGCTCAATCAGCCCCAGCATTTT. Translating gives CASSDLKLNQPQHF.

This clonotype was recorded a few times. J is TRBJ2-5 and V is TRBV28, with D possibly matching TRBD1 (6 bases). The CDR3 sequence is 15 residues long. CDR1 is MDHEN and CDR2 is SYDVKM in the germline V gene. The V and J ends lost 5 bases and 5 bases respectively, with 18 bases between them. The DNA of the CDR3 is TGTGCCAGCAGTACGCGGGCAGGGGAGTATGAGACCCAGTACTTC. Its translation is CASSTRAGEYETQYF. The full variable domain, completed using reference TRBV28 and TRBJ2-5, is DVKVTQSSRYLVKRTGEKVFLECVQDMDHENMFWYRQDPGLGLRLIYFSYDVKMKEKGDIPEGYSVSREKKERFSLILESASTNQTSMYLCASSTRAGEYETQYFGPGTRLLVL.

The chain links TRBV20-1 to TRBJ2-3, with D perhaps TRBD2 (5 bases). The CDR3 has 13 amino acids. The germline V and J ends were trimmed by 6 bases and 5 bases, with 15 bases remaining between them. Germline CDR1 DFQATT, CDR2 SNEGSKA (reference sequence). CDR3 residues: CSAGLLGIDTQYF. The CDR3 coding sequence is TGCAGTGCCGGACTGCTCGGAATAGATACGCAGTATTTT.

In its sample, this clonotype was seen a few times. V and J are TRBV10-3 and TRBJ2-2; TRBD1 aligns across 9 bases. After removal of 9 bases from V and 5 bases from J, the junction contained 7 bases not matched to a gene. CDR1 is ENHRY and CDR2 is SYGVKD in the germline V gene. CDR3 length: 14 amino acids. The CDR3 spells CAIPVGQGTGELFF. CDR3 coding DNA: TGTGCCATTCCCGTGGGACAGGGAACCGGGGAGCTGTTTTTT.

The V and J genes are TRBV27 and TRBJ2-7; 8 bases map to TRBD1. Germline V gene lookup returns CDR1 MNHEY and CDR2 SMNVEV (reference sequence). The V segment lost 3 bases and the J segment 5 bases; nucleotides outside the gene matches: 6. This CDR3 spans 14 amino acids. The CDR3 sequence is CASSFDRGGHEQYF. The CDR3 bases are TGTGCCAGCAGTTTTGACAGGGGAGGCCACGAGCAGTACTTC.

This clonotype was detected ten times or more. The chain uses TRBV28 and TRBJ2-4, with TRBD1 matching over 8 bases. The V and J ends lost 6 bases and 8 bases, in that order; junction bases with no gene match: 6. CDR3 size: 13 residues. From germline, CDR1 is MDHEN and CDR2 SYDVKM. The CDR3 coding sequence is TGTGCCAGCAGAGACAGGGGACGGGACATTCAGTACTTC. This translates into CASRDRGRDIQYF.

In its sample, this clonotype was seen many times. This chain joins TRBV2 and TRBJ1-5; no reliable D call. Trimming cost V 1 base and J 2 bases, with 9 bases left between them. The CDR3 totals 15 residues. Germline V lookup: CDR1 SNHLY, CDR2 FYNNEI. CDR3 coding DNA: TGTGCCAGCAGTGAAGGGGAGGTGGGCAATCAGCCCCAGCATTTT. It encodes CASSEGEVGNQPQHF.

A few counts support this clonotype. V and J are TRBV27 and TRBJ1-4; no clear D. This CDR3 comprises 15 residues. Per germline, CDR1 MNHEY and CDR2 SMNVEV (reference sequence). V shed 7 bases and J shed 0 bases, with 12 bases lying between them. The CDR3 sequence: CASMSSPATNEKLFF. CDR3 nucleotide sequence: TGTGCCAGCATGAGCAGCCCTGCAACTAATGAAAAACTGTTTTTT.

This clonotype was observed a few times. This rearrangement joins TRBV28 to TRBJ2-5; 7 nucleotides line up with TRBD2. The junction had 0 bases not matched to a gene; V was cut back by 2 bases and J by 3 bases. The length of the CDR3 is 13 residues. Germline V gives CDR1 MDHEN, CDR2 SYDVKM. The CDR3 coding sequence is TGTGCCAGCAGTTTAACTAGCGAAGAGACCCAGTACTTC. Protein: CASSLTSEETQYF.

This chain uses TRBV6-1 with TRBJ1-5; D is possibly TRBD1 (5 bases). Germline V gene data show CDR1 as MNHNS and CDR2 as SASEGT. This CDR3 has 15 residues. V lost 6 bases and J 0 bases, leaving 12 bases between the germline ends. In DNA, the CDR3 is TGTGCCAGCAGCGTGACAGAACATAGCAATCAGCCCCAGCATTTT. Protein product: CASSVTEHSNQPQHF.

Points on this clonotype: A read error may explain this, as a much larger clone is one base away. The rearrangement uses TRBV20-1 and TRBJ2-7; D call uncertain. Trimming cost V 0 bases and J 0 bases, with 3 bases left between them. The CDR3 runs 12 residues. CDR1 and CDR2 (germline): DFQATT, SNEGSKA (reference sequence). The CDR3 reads CSARESSYEQYF. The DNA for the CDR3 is TGCAGTGCTAGAGAGAGCTCCTACGAGCAGTACTTC.

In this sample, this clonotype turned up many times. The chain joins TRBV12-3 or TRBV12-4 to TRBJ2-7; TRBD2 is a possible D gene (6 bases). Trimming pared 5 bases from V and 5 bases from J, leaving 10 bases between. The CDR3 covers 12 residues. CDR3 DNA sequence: TGTGCCAGCAGTCTACCGGGGGACGAGCAGTACTTC. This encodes CASSLPGDEQYF.

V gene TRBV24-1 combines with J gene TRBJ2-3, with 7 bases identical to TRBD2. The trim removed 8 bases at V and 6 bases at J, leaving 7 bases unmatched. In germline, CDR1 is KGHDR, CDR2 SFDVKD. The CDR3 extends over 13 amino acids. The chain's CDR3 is CATTQGGSDTQYF. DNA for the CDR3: TGTGCCACCACGCAGGGAGGGAGTGATACGCAGTATTTT.

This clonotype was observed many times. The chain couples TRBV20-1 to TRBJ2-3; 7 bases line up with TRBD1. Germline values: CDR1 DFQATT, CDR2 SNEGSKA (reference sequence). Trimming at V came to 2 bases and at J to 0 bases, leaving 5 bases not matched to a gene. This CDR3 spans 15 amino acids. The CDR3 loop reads CSARRGGWSTDTQYF. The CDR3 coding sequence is TGCAGTGCTAGAAGAGGGGGCTGGAGCACAGATACGCAGTATTTT.

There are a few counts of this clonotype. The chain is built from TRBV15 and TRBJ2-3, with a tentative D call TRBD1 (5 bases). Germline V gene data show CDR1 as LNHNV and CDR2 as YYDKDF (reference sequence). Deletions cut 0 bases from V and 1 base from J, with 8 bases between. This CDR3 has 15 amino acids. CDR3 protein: CATSREDRRTDTQYF. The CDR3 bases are TGTGCCACCAGCAGAGAAGACAGACGCACAGATACGCAGTATTTT.

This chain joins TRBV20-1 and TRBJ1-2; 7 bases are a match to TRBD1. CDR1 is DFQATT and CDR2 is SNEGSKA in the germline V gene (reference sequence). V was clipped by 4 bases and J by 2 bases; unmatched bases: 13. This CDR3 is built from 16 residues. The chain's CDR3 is CSAITIEPTGNYGYTF. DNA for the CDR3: TGCAGTGCTATTACTATTGAGCCGACAGGGAACTATGGCTACACCTTC.

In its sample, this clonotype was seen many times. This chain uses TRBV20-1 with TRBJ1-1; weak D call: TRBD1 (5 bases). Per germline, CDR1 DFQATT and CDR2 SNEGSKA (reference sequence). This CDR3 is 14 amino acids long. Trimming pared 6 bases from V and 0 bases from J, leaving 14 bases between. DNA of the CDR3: TGCAGTGCCAACGGGGCGATCATGAACACTGAAGCTTTCTTT. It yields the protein CSANGAIMNTEAFF.

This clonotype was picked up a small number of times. The CDR3 loop reads CASRFRSENTQYF. The CDR3 DNA is TGTGCCAGCAGATTCAGGAGTGAAAATACGCAGTATTTT. The genes are TRBV27 and TRBJ2-3, with unresolved D. From germline, CDR1 is MNHEY and CDR2 SMNVEV (reference sequence). V shed 6 bases and J shed 7 bases, with 14 bases lying between them. This CDR3 is built from 13 residues.

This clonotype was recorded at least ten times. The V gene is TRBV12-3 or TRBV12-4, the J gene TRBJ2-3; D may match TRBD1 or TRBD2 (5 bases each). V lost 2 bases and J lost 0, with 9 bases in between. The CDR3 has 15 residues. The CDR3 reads CASSLNGDSTDTQYF. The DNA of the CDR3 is TGTGCCAGCAGTTTAAACGGGGACAGCACAGATACGCAGTATTTT.

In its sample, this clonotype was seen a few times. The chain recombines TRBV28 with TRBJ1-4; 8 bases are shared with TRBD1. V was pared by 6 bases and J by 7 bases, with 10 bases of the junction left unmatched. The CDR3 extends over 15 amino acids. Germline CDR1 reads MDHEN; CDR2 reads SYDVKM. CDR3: CASSPYMTGAEKLFF. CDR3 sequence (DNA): TGTGCCAGCAGCCCTTACATGACAGGGGCTGAAAAACTGTTTTTT.

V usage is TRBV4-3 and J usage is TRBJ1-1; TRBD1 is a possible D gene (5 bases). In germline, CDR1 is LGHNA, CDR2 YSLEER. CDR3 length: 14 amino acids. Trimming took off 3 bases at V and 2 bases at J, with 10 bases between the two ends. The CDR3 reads CASSQGEYNTEAFF. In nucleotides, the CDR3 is TGCGCCAGCAGCCAGGGGGAGTACAACACTGAAGCTTTCTTT.

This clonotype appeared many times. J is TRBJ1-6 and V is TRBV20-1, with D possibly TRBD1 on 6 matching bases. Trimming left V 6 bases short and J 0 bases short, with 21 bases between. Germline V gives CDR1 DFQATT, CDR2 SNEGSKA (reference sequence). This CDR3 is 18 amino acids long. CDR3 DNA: TGCAGTGCCAGACGCACAGGGTCCCTTAGCTCCTATAATTCACCCCTCCACTTT. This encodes CSARRTGSLSSYNSPLHF.

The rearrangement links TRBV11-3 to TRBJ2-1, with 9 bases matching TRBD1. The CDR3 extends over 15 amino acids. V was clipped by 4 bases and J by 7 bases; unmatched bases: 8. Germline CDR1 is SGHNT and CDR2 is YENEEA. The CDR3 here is CASSSRRGTGNEQFF. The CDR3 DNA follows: TGTGCCAGCAGCTCTCGACGCGGGACAGGGAATGAGCAGTTCTTC.

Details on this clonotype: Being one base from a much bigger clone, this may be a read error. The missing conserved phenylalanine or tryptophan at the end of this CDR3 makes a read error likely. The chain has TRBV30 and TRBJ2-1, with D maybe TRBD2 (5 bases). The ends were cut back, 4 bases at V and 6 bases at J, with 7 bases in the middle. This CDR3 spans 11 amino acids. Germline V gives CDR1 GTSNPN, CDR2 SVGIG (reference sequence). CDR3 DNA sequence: TGTGCCTGGACGAGGGCCAATGAGCAGTTCTCC. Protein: CAWTRANEQFS.

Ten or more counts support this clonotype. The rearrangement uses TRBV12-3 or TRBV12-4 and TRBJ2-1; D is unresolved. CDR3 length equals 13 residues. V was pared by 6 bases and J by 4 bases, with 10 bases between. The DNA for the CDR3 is TGTGCCAGCAGCCCTGACTCGTACAATGAGCAGTTCTTC. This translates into CASSPDSYNEQFF.

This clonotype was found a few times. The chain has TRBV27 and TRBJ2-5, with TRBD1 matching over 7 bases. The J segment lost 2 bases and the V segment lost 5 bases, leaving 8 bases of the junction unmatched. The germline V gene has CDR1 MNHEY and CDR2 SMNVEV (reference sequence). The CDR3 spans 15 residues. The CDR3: CASSRITGVQETQYF. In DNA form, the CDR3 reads TGTGCCAGCAGTCGGATCACAGGGGTGCAAGAGACCCAGTACTTC.

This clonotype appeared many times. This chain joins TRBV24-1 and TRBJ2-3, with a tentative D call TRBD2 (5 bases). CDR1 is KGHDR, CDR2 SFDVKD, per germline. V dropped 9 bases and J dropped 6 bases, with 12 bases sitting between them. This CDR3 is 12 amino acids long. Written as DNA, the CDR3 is TGTGCCACCTCGGGGTCGTCTGATACGCAGTATTTT. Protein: CATSGSSDTQYF.